These 28 T cell receptor beta chains originate from one sample sequenced in a study of PD-1 blockade in classical Hodgkin lymphoma. The protocol was immunoSEQ multiplex PCR, while the TCRdb copy is restricted to in-frame clones and leaves out a portion. The sample includes under 20,000 clones, about four fifths seen only once; the top ten take 15% to 20%. Following autologous stem cell transplantation, relapse occurred in every patient, and exposure to brentuximab vedotin varied. The sample in question was peripheral blood mononuclear cells (PBMCs), obtained before the second cycle of nivolumab. Every receptor here comes from a human donor with classical Hodgkin lymphoma.

The chain links TRBV29-1 to TRBJ2-7; 7 nucleotides agree with TRBD1. Germline V gene lookup returns CDR1 SQVTM and CDR2 ANQGSEA. The CDR3 extends over 13 amino acids. V was pared by 5 bases and J by 0 bases, with 4 bases of the junction left unmatched. CDR3 nucleotides: TGCAGCGTTTTGGGACAGATCTCCTACGAGCAGTACTTC. Protein: CSVLGQISYEQYF.

This clone was picked up a small number of times. The V and J genes are TRBV7-8 and TRBJ2-2; no firm D call. CDR3 size: 13 residues. Trimming shortened V by 5 bases and J by 4 bases, and 8 bases separated the two germline ends. CDR1 and CDR2 (germline): SGHVS, FQNEAQ. CDR3 sequence reads: CASSPNPTGELFF. Written as DNA, the CDR3 is TGTGCCAGCAGCCCAAATCCCACCGGGGAGCTGTTTTTT.

This chain links TRBV6-1 with TRBJ2-2; possible D gene TRBD2, 6 bases. CDR1 is MNHNS, CDR2 SASEGT, per germline. The CDR3 extends over 15 amino acids. Deletions cut 2 bases from V and 6 bases from J, with 13 bases between. The CDR3 loop is CASSEIGGRSGELFF. The CDR3 nucleotides are TGTGCCAGCAGTGAAATTGGAGGGCGGTCCGGGGAGCTGTTTTTT.

The chain links TRBV9 to TRBJ1-1; no clear D gene. CDR1 is SGDLS, CDR2 YYNGEE, per germline. V was clipped by 0 bases and J by 0 bases, with 9 bases between them. This CDR3 spans 15 amino acids. The CDR3 DNA follows: TGTGCCAGCAGCGTAGGGACGGTCATGAACACTGAAGCTTTCTTT. It encodes CASSVGTVMNTEAFF.

This chain uses TRBV5-1 with TRBJ2-1; 7 bases are shared with TRBD1. V was pared by 7 bases and J by 2 bases, with 9 bases of the junction left unmatched. The germline V gene has CDR1 SGHRS and CDR2 YFSETQ. The CDR3 consists of 15 residues. CDR3 DNA: TGCGCCAGCTATCCGGGACAGAGCACCTACAATGAGCAGTTCTTC. As protein: CASYPGQSTYNEQFF.

The rearrangement joins TRBV5-1 to TRBJ1-2, with a weak D call TRBD1 (5 bases). The V end was cut by 0 bases, the J end by 7 bases, with 10 bases between. The CDR3 length is 13 residues. Germline values: CDR1 SGHRS, CDR2 YFSETQ. This CDR3 reads CASSLGRGSGYTF. CDR3 nucleotide sequence: TGCGCCAGCAGCTTGGGTAGGGGCTCTGGCTACACCTTC.

This sequence joins TRBV6-1 and TRBJ2-6, with no clear D. The germline V and J ends were trimmed by 3 bases and 2 bases, with 5 bases remaining between them. The CDR3 extends over 14 amino acids. CDR1 MNHNS and CDR2 SASEGT come from the germline V gene. CDR3 residues: CASSDPAGANVLTF. CDR3 coding DNA: TGTGCCAGCAGTGATCCCGCTGGGGCCAACGTCCTGACTTTC.

CDR3 bases: TGTGCCAGCAGCTTAGGGGGAGGGAAGGACCTCGGGCAGTACTTC. It specifies CASSLGGGKDLGQYF. V gene TRBV7-9 combines with J gene TRBJ2-7; 7 nucleotides match TRBD2. Germline CDR1 and CDR2: SEHNR and FQNEAQ (reference sequence). The V segment lost 1 base and the J segment 9 bases; nucleotides outside the gene matches: 12. The CDR3 has 15 amino acids.

Within the sample, this clone is medium-sized. This sequence joins TRBV28 and TRBJ1-2, with TRBD1 matching over 8 bases. CDR1 and CDR2 (germline): MDHEN, SYDVKM. Trimming at V came to 5 bases and at J to 2 bases, leaving 4 bases not matched to a gene. CDR3 length: 14 residues. The CDR3 reads CASSTRTGNYGYTF. In DNA, the CDR3 is TGTGCCAGCAGTACCCGGACAGGGAACTATGGCTACACCTTC.

The V call is TRBV5-1, the J call TRBJ2-1; the D gene is possibly TRBD1 (7 bases). The CDR3 sequence is 14 residues long. The V and J ends lost 0 bases and 8 bases respectively, with 12 bases between them. In germline, CDR1 is SGHRS, CDR2 YFSETQ. This CDR3 reads CASSLGGGGDEQFF. The CDR3 coding sequence is TGCGCCAGCAGCTTGGGTGGAGGGGGCGATGAGCAGTTCTTC.

This chain connects TRBV19 to TRBJ2-3; D may be TRBD1 (6 bases). The CDR3 covers 14 residues. CDR1 LNHDA and CDR2 SQIVND come from the germline V gene (reference sequence). The V and J ends lost 9 bases and 0 bases respectively, with 13 bases between them. CDR3 sequence: CASKQGVSTDTQYF. The DNA for the CDR3 is TGTGCCAGCAAACAGGGAGTTAGCACAGATACGCAGTATTTT.

As concerns this clone: The sample carries other DNA sequences with the same CDR3. This sequence joins TRBV5-1 and TRBJ2-2, with D hard to call. Trimming removed 3 bases from V and 2 bases from J, with 2 bases in between. Germline CDR1 reads SGHRS; CDR2 reads YFSETQ. This CDR3 contains 12 residues. CDR3 residues: CASSSNTGELFF. The CDR3 nucleotides read TGCGCCAGCAGCTCAAACACCGGGGAGCTGTTTTTT.

The CDR3 is CAWRQGQVEPLHF. CDR3 coding DNA: TGTGCCTGGAGACAGGGCCAGGTCGAACCCCTCCACTTT. The V call is TRBV30, the J call TRBJ1-6; a possible D gene is TRBD1 (6 bases). CDR3 length: 13 residues. The germline V gene encodes CDR1 GTSNPN and CDR2 SVGIG (reference sequence). The V end lost 3 bases, the J end lost 12 bases, and 15 bases lay between the germline ends.

The chain recombines TRBV4-2 with TRBJ1-2; D perhaps matches TRBD1 (5 bases). The germline gives CDR1 LGHNA, CDR2 YNFKEQ. The germline V and J ends were trimmed by 1 base and 6 bases, with 12 bases remaining between them. The CDR3 is 14 residues long. The CDR3 coding sequence is TGTGCCAGCAGCCAAGTTCAGGGTTTCGATGGCTACACCTTC. Amino acids: CASSQVQGFDGYTF.

The chain carries TRBV11-2 and TRBJ2-5, with TRBD1 identical over 8 bases. This CDR3 region has 13 residues. Unmatched junction bases numbered 1, after V lost 5 bases and J lost 2 bases. Germline CDR1 and CDR2: SGHAT and FQNNGV. The CDR3 DNA reads TGTGCCAGCAGCCGGGACAGGCAAGAGACCCAGTACTTC. Encoded protein: CASSRDRQETQYF.

There are a few counts of this clone. J is TRBJ1-1 and V is TRBV5-1; a weak D match, TRBD1 (6 bases). The CDR3 spans 14 residues. Trimming shortened V by 4 bases and J by 2 bases, and 12 bases separated the two germline ends. CDR1 is SGHRS and CDR2 is YFSETQ in the germline V gene. DNA of the CDR3: TGCGCCAGCAGCGAACAGGGAATCAACACTGAAGCTTTCTTT. Amino acids: CASSEQGINTEAFF.

This chain connects TRBV28 to TRBJ1-5; tentatively, D is TRBD1 (5 bases). From germline, CDR1 is MDHEN and CDR2 SYDVKM. With 7 bases removed from V and 0 bases from J, the gap between germline ends came to 13 bases. The CDR3 runs to 15 residues. CDR3 coding DNA: TGTGCCAGCAATTTTGCTGGGGGTAGCAATCAGCCCCAGCATTTT. Translation: CASNFAGGSNQPQHF. The complete variable domain, with remaining parts taken from reference TRBV28 and TRBJ1-5, reads DVKVTQSSRYLVKRTGEKVFLECVQDMDHENMFWYRQDPGLGLRLIYFSYDVKMKEKGDIPEGYSVSREKKERFSLILESASTNQTSMYLCASNFAGGSNQPQHFGDGTRLSIL.

The rearrangement links TRBV27 to TRBJ1-5; 11 bases map to TRBD1. Trimming took 2 bases from V and 6 from J; bases not matched to a gene: 12. The CDR3 runs to 18 residues. Looked up from germline, CDR1 is MNHEY and CDR2 is SMNVEV (reference sequence). The CDR3 DNA reads as TGTGCCAGCAGTTTAAGGGGGATGGACAGGGGGCTAAGTCAGCCCCAGCATTTT. As protein: CASSLRGMDRGLSQPQHF.

V gene TRBV5-1 combines with J gene TRBJ1-4; 8 positions agree with TRBD1. This CDR3 has 15 residues. With V trimmed by 4 bases and J by 5 bases, 7 bases remained unmatched. Germline CDR1 is SGHRS and CDR2 is YFSETQ. CDR3 loop: CASSGPGTGNEKLFF. The CDR3 DNA follows: TGCGCCAGCAGCGGGCCCGGGACAGGCAATGAAAAACTGTTTTTT.

This rearrangement joins TRBV7-2 to TRBJ1-3; D remains unclear. Trimming stripped 5 bases from V and 3 bases from J, with 11 bases between. The CDR3 spans 14 residues. The V gene's germline CDR1 is SGHTA and CDR2 FQGNSA. CDR3 protein: CASSTSPRGNTIYF. In DNA form, the CDR3 reads TGTGCCAGCAGCACTAGTCCTCGTGGAAACACCATATATTTT.

The J gene is TRBJ1-6, the V gene TRBV10-3; TRBD1 might be the D (5 bases). The V gene's germline CDR1 is ENHRY and CDR2 SYGVKD. The CDR3 consists of 12 residues. Trimming pared 10 bases from V and 7 bases from J, leaving 11 bases between. The CDR3 loop reads CASTGGNSPLHF. As DNA, the CDR3 is TGTGCCAGTACCGGGGGAAATTCACCCCTCCACTTT.

The chain couples TRBV11-2 to TRBJ1-4; D possibly corresponds to TRBD1 (5 bases). The V end lost 4 bases, the J end lost 0 bases, and 12 bases lay between the germline ends. The V gene's germline CDR1 is SGHAT and CDR2 FQNNGV. CDR3 size: 16 residues. Here the CDR3 reads CASSSFGGATNEKLFF. The CDR3 coding sequence is TGTGCCAGCAGCTCCTTCGGGGGTGCAACTAATGAAAAACTGTTTTTT. The full variable domain, completed using reference TRBV11-2 and TRBJ1-4, is EAGVAQSPRYKIIEKRQSVAFWCNPISGHATLYWYQQILGQGPKLLIQFQNNGVVDDSQLPKDRFSAERLKGVDSTLKIQPAKLEDSAVYLCASSSFGGATNEKLFFGSGTQLSVL.

The rearrangement uses TRBV28 and TRBJ2-7; possibly TRBD1 for D (5 bases). The CDR3 runs 15 residues. Germline-derived CDR1 and CDR2 are MDHEN and SYDVKM. V was cut by 5 bases and J by 0 bases, with 14 bases left in between. The CDR3 protein is CASSPPDSFSYEQYF. CDR3 sequence (DNA): TGTGCCAGCAGTCCCCCCGACAGTTTCTCCTACGAGCAGTACTTC.

The J gene is TRBJ2-7, the V gene TRBV11-3; no definite D call. The CDR3 is made up of 14 amino acids. Germline V gene lookup returns CDR1 SGHNT and CDR2 YENEEA. Trimming shortened V by 3 bases and J by 3 bases, and 12 bases separated the two germline ends. This CDR3 reads CASSFGVYSYEQYF. The CDR3 DNA reads as TGTGCCAGCAGCTTTGGGGTGTACAGCTACGAGCAGTACTTC.

The J gene is TRBJ2-7, the V gene TRBV28; TRBD1 aligns across 12 bases. With V trimmed by 3 bases and J by 9 bases, 9 bases remained unmatched. The CDR3 consists of 15 residues. The germline V gene encodes CDR1 MDHEN and CDR2 SYDVKM. Written as DNA, the CDR3 is TGTGCCAGCAGTTTTTGGGGGACAGGGGGCAATGCGCAGTACTTC. As protein: CASSFWGTGGNAQYF.

V and J are TRBV18 and TRBJ1-1; 7 bases line up with TRBD1. The CDR3 is made up of 15 amino acids. V lost 3 bases to trimming and J lost 2 bases; unmatched junction nucleotides: 6. Germline V gene data show CDR1 as KGHSH and CDR2 as LQKENI. The CDR3 DNA reads as TGTGCCAGCTCACCGACAGGGAACCTTAACACTGAAGCTTTCTTT. It is translated as CASSPTGNLNTEAFF.

J is TRBJ1-4 and V is TRBV19, with D possibly matching TRBD1 (6 bases). Germline CDR1 is LNHDA and CDR2 is SQIVND (reference sequence). Trimming stripped 6 bases from V and 6 bases from J, with 14 bases between. The CDR3 consists of 14 residues. The CDR3 DNA is TGTGCCAGTAGGCGAGACAGGCCCTATGAAAAACTGTTTTTT. It is translated as CASRRDRPYEKLFF.

The chain carries TRBV5-8 and TRBJ1-2; 8 bases match TRBD1. The CDR3 spans 17 residues. The germline V gene has CDR1 SGHTS and CDR2 YDEGEE. Losses at the gene ends were 1 base for V and 0 bases for J; bases not matched to a gene: 8. The CDR3 is CASSLIPGGATNYGYTF. CDR3 DNA sequence: TGTGCCAGCAGCTTGATACCAGGGGGCGCGACTAACTATGGCTACACCTTC.